One and the same sample provided the 9 T cell receptor beta chains below, sequenced in a study of cytomegalovirus exposure and HLA in healthy donors. 60 Vbeta and 13 Jbeta primers were used in PCR. Generated by immunoSEQ multiplex PCR, the TCRdb table keeps only in-frame clones and is missing some. The sample has hundreds of thousands of clones, 77% seen once. The sample consisted of PBMCs. Receptors were obtained from an older woman in good health and CMV-seropositive.

CDR3 protein: CASSPTTQSEAFF. The DNA for the CDR3 is TGTGCCAGCTCACCTACGACACAATCTGAAGCTTTCTTT. The chain recombines TRBV18 with TRBJ1-1; D unresolved. Per germline, CDR1 KGHSH and CDR2 LQKENI. Deletions cut 3 bases from V and 6 bases from J, with 11 bases between. The CDR3 covers 13 residues.

This chain joins TRBV19 and TRBJ2-7, with 7 bases matching TRBD1. This CDR3 region has 14 residues. Germline loops: CDR1 LNHDA, CDR2 SQIVND (reference sequence). After removal of 5 bases from V and 6 bases from J, the junction contained 10 bases not matched to a gene. CDR3 residues: CASSPTGEPGEQYF. In DNA form, the CDR3 reads TGTGCCAGTAGTCCTACAGGGGAGCCGGGCGAGCAGTACTTC.

V is TRBV28 and J is TRBJ2-5, with 7 bases that match TRBD2. The ends lost 4 bases at V and 6 bases at J; junction bases unmatched: 5. Germline-derived CDR1 and CDR2 are MDHEN and SYDVKM. The CDR3 runs 13 residues. For the CDR3, the DNA is TGTGCCAGCAGTTGGGGAGGGACGAAGACCCAGTACTTC. It codes for CASSWGGTKTQYF.

V gene TRBV29-1 combines with J gene TRBJ1-3, with D unresolved. V lost 6 bases to trimming and J lost 0 bases, with 18 bases between them. Germline values: CDR1 SQVTM, CDR2 ANQGSEA. The CDR3 totals 16 residues. The CDR3 sequence: CSVREKDGSSGNTIYF. DNA of the CDR3: TGCAGCGTCCGGGAAAAAGACGGAAGCTCTGGAAACACCATATATTTT.

This chain connects TRBV29-1 to TRBJ1-2; no clear D gene. Germline loops: CDR1 SQVTM, CDR2 ANQGSEA. CDR3 length: 11 amino acids. V lost 7 bases to trimming and J lost 6 bases, with 12 bases between them. The CDR3 is CSAAYGDGYTF. DNA for the CDR3: TGCAGCGCTGCGTACGGGGATGGCTACACCTTC.

This clone was seen only once. The chain links TRBV11-1 to TRBJ2-3, with TRBD1 as a possible D gene (6 bases). The CDR3 contains 14 residues. Per the germline V gene, CDR1 is SGHAT and CDR2 is FQDESV (reference sequence). The V gene lost 3 bases and the J gene lost 4 bases, with 11 bases spanning the gap. The CDR3 bases are TGTGCCAGCAGCTTTCAGGGGATTTCAGATACGCAGTATTTT. Protein: CASSFQGISDTQYF.

The rearrangement joins TRBV7-9 to TRBJ1-5; 11 bases match TRBD1. The germline CDR1 and CDR2 sequences are SEHNR and FQNEAQ (reference sequence). V shed 5 bases, J shed 2 bases, and the junction held 14 bases outside the gene matches. There are 19 residues in the CDR3. The CDR3 nucleotides are TGTGCCAGCAGCCGCTGGGGGACAGGGGGAGTGAGTGGCAATCAGCCCCAGCATTTT. This gives the protein CASSRWGTGGVSGNQPQHF.

The chain is built from TRBV30 and TRBJ2-2; D possibly corresponds to TRBD1 (7 bases). The CDR3 runs to 15 residues. The ends were cut back, 2 bases at V and 6 bases at J, with 16 bases in the middle. Germline V gene data show CDR1 as GTSNPN and CDR2 as SVGIG (reference sequence). CDR3: CAWSPLAGGSGELFF. In nucleotides, the CDR3 is TGTGCCTGGAGTCCCCTGGCAGGGGGGTCCGGGGAGCTGTTTTTT.

This sequence joins TRBV18 and TRBJ2-1; 10 positions agree with TRBD2. In germline, CDR1 is KGHSH, CDR2 LQKENI. CDR3 length equals 16 residues. V was pared by 3 bases and J by 7 bases, with 9 bases of the junction left unmatched. CDR3 loop: CASSPLAGGRGNEQFF. As DNA, the CDR3 is TGTGCCAGCTCACCGTTAGCGGGGGGCAGAGGGAATGAGCAGTTCTTC.